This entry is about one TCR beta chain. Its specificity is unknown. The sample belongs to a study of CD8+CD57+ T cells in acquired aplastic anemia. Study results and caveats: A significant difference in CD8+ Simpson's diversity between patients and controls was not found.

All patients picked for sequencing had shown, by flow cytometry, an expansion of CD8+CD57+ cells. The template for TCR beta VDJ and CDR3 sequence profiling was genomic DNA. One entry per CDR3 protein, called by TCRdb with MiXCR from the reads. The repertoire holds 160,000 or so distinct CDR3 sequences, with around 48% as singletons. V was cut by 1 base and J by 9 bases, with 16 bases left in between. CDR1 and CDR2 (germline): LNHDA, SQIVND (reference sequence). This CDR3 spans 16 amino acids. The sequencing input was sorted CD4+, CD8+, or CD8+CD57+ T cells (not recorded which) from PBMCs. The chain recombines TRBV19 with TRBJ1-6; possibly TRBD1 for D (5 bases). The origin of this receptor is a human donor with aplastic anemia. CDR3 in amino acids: CASSIGRMGDPSPLHF. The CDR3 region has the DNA TGTGCCAGTAGTATAGGAAGAATGGGGGACCCTTCACCCCTCCACTTT.